One T cell receptor beta chain is described in this entry. The assay was immunoSEQ multiplex PCR, and TCRdb's table has in-frame clones only and misses some. The table records more than 45,000 clones, approximately 95% of them present only once. The CDR3 sequence is 15 residues long. Germline V gene lookup returns CDR1 MNHNS and CDR2 SASEGT. Trimming removed 3 bases from V and 7 bases from J; junction bases left unmatched: 4. This sample was taken from a study of technical replicates of blood from a handful of donors. The TCR was taken from a human donor in good health. Some clones in this sample may be carry-over from other donors' samples. The specimen sequenced was PBMCs. This chain connects TRBV6-1 to TRBJ2-1; 12 bases align to TRBD2. CDR3 sequence: CASSDRLAGVNEQFF. As DNA, the CDR3 is TGTGCCAGCAGTGATAGACTAGCGGGGGTGAATGAGCAGTTCTTC.